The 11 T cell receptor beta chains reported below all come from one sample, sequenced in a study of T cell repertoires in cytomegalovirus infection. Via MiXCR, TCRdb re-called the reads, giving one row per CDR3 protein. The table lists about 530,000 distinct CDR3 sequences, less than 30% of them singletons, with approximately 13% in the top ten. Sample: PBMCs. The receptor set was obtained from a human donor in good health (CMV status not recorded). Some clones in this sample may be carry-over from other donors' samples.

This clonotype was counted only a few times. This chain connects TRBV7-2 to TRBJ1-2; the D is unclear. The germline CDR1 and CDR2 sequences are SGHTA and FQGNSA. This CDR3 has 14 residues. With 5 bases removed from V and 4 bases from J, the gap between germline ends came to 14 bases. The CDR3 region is CASSPPELGYGYTF. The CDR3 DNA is TGTGCCAGCAGCCCGCCAGAGTTGGGCTATGGCTACACCTTC.

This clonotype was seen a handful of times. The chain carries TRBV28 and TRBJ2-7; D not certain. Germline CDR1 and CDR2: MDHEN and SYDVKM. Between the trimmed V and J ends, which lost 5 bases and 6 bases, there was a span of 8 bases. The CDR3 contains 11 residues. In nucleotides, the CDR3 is TGTGCCAGCAGTGTCCACGGCGAGCAGTACTTC. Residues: CASSVHGEQYF.

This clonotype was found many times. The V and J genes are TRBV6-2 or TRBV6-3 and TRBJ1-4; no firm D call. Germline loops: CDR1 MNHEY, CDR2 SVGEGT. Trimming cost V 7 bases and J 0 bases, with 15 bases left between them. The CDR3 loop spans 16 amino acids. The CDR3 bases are TGTGCCAGCACCAAAGACGGACGGACAACTAATGAAAAACTGTTTTTT. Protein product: CASTKDGRTTNEKLFF.

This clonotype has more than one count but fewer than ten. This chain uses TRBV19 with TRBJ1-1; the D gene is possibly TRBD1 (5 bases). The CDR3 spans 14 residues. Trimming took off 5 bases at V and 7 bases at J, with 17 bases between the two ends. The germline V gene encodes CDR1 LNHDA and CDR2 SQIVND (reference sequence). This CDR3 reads CASSGAGRVSEAFF. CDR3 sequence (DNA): TGTGCCAGTAGTGGGGCGGGGCGGGTTAGTGAAGCTTTCTTT.

CDR3 coding DNA: TGCAGCGTTGAAAATAGGGATGGCACCGGGGAGCTGTTTTTT. Protein: CSVENRDGTGELFF. This rearrangement joins TRBV29-1 to TRBJ2-2, with unresolved D. Trimming took 2 bases from V and 4 from J, leaving 11 bases between them. The CDR3 runs 14 residues. The germline V gene has CDR1 SQVTM and CDR2 ANQGSEA.

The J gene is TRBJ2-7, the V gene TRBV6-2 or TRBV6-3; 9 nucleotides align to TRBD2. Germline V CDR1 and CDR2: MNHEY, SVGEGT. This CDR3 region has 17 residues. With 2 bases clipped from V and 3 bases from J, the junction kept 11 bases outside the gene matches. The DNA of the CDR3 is TGTGCCAGCAGTTACCGGTTAAGCCTAGCGGGATACTACGAGCAGTACGTC. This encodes CASSYRLSLAGYYEQYV.

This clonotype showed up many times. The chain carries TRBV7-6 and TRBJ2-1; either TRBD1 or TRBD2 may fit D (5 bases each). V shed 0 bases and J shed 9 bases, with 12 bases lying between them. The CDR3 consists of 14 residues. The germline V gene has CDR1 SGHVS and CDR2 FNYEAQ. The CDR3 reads CASSLADWDGEQFF. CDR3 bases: TGTGCCAGCAGCTTAGCCGACTGGGACGGTGAGCAGTTCTTC.

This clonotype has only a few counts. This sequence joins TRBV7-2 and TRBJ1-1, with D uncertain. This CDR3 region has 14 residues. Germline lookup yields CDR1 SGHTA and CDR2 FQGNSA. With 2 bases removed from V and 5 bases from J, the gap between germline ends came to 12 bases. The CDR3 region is CASSLLMEGTEAFF. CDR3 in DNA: TGTGCCAGCAGCTTACTTATGGAGGGTACTGAAGCTTTCTTT.

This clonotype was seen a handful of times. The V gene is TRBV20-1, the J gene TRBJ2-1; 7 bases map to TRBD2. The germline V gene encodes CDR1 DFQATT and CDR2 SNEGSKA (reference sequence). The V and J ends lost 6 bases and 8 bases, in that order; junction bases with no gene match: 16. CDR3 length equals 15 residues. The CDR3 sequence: CSAPTSPSARHEQFF. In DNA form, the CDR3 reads TGCAGTGCCCCGACTAGCCCCAGTGCCCGCCATGAGCAGTTCTTC.

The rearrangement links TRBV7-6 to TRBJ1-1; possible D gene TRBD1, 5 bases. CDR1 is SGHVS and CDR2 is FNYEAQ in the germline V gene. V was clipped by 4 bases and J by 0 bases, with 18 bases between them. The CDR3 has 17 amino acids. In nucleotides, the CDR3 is TGTGCCAGCAGCTCGCTTGGGGGTGGAATTATGAACACTGAAGCTTTCTTT. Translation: CASSSLGGGIMNTEAFF.

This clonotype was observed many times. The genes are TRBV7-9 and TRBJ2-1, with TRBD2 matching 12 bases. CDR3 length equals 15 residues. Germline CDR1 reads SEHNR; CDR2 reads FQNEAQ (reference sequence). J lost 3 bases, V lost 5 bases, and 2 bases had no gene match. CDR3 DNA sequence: TGTGCCAGCAGCGAGACTAGCGGGAGCTACAATGAGCAGTTCTTC. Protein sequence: CASSETSGSYNEQFF.